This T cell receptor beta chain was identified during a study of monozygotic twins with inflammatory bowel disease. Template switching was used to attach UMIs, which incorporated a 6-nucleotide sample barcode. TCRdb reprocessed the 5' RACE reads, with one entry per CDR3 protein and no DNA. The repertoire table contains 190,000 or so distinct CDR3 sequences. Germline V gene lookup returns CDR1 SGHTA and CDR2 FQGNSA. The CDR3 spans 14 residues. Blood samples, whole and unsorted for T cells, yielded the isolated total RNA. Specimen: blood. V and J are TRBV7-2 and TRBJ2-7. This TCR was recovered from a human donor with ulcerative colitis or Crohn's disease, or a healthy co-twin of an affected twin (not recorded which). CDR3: CASSLGQKLYEQYF.